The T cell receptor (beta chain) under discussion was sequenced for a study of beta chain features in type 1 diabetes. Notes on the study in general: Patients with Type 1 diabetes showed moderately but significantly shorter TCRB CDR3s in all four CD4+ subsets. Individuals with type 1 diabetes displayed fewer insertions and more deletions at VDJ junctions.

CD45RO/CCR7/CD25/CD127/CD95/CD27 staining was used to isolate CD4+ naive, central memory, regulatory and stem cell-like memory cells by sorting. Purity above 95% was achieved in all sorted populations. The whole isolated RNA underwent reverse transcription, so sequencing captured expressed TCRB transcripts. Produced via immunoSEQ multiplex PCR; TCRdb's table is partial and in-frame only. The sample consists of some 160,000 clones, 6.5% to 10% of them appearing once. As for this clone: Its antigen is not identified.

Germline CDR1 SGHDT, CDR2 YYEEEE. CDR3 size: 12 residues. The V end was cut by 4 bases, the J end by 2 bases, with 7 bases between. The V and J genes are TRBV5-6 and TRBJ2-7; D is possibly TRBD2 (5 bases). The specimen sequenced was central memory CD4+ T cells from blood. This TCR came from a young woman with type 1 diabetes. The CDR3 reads CASSTGTYEQYF. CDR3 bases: TGTGCCAGCAGCACCGGGACCTACGAGCAGTACTTC. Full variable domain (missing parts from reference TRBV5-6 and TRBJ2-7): DAGVTQSPTHLIKTRGQQVTLRCSPKSGHDTVSWYQQALGQGPQFIFQYYEEEERQRGNFPDRFSGHQFPNYSSELNVNALLLGDSALYLCASSTGTYEQYFGPGTRLTVT.